The rows below give T cell receptor beta chains drawn from one sample of a study of human T cells and chemical hapten exposure. Via MiXCR, TCRdb re-called the RACE reads, giving one row per CDR3 protein. The sample records roughly 71,000 distinct CDR3 sequences, 5.5% to 7.5% being singletons. The material sequenced was whole blood. The source of these receptors is a female donor in good health. Some clones in this sample may be carry-over from other donors' samples. Both conserved end residues are trimmed from each CDR3.

CDR3 protein	V gene
ASSYLGNTEAF	TRBV12-3/TRBV12-4
ASSHLREQY	TRBV28
ASSLVLAGLREQY	TRBV5-5
SVESGEQY	TRBV29-1
ASSELEWTSATDTQY	TRBV2
AWSVQPGTEAF	TRBV30
ASSYPFGDADTQY	TRBV12-3/TRBV12-4
ASSLEGPYEQY	TRBV5-6
SAPERRGSKNIQY	TRBV20-1
ASSLDRGPDTQY	TRBV11-2
ASSPPGISGNTIY	TRBV7-9
ASSLVSGLPF	TRBV7-8
ASSHNPGGAAQH	TRBV28
ASSEGRGETEAF	TRBV2
ASSLGGPEQY	TRBV28
ASSGGRDNEQF	TRBV9
ASSRPRGTEAF	TRBV6-5
ASSLEGGRGTDTQY	TRBV5-1
ASSLSLAGVTDTQY	TRBV7-9
ASSTEAGAPYNEQF	TRBV6-4
ASSSVRGGNEQY	TRBV7-9
ASSLTRGLGEQY	TRBV7-9
ASSFGQGPYEQY	TRBV28
ASRTIRPTQY	TRBV6-2/TRBV6-3
ASSPAGGPVDEQY	TRBV9
ASSYGVFSNQPQH	TRBV6-2/TRBV6-3
ASSGDWGFNQPQH	TRBV2